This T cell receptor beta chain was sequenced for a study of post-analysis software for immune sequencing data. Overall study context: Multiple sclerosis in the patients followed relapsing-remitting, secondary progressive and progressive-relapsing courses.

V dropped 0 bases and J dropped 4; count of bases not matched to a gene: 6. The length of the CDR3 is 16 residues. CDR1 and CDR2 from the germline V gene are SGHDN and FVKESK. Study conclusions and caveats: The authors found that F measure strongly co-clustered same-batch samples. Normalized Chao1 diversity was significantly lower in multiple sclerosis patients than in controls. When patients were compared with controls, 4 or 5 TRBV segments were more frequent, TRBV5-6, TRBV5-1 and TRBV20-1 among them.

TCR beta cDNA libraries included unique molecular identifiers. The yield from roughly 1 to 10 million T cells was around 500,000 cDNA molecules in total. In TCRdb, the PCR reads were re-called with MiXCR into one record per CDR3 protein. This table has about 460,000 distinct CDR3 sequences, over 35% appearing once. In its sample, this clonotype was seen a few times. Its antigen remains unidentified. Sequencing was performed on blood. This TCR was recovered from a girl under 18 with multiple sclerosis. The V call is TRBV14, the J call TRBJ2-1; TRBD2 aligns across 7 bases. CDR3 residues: CASSQDPSGDYNEQFF. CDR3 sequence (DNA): TGTGCCAGCAGCCAAGATCCAAGCGGGGATTACAATGAGCAGTTCTTC.